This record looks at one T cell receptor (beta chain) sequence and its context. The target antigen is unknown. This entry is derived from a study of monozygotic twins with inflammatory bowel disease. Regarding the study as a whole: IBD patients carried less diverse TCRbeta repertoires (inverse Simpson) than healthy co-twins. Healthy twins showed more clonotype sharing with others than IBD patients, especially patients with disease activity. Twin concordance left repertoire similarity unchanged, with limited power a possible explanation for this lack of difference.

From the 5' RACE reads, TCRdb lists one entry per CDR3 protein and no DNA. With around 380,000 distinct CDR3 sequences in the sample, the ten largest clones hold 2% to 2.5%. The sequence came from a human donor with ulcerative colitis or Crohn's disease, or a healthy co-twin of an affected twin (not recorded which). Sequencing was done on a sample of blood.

This CDR3 reads CASSPSGDSGNEQFF. The rearrangement uses TRBV5-1 and TRBJ2-1; TCRdb lists TRBD1, though no DNA is available to test this call. CDR1 and CDR2 (germline): SGHRS, YFSETQ. The CDR3 covers 15 residues.